This note documents a single T cell receptor (beta chain) sequence. CDR3 length equals 15 residues. The V gene lost 0 bases and the J gene lost 1 base, with 10 bases spanning the gap. CDR1 is SGHRS, CDR2 YFSETQ, per germline. This sample was included in a study of blood T cell repertoires in COVID-19. Whole-study context: PBMCs, B-cell-depleted T cells, or T cells provided the cDNA or gDNA that made up the material.

Source study methods: It was from reference gene primer amplification that nucleated cell counts were estimated. This table comes from immunoSEQ multiplex PCR, and its TCRdb copy is limited to in-frame clones, with some not included. Clone size and V and J calls were adopted from that table, with D and trimming inferred from the DNA. Of a few hundred thousand clones detected, roughly 80% appear once; the ten largest clones hold 4.2%. The origin of this receptor is a man aged 60 to 69 with acute or convalescent COVID-19. The V call is TRBV5-1, the J call TRBJ1-1, with no clear D. Sequenced input: peripheral blood. The CDR3 coding sequence is TGCGCCAGCAGCTTGGACCCCTTGGCGAACACTGAAGCTTTCTTT. Amino acid sequence: CASSLDPLANTEAFF. Using reference TRBV5-1 and TRBJ1-1 for the parts outside the CDR3, the full variable domain is KAGVTQTPRYLIKTRGQQVTLSCSPISGHRSVSWYQQTPGQGLQFLFEYFSETQRNKGNFPGRFSGRQFSNSRSEMNVSTLELGDSALYLCASSLDPLANTEAFFGQGTRLTVV.